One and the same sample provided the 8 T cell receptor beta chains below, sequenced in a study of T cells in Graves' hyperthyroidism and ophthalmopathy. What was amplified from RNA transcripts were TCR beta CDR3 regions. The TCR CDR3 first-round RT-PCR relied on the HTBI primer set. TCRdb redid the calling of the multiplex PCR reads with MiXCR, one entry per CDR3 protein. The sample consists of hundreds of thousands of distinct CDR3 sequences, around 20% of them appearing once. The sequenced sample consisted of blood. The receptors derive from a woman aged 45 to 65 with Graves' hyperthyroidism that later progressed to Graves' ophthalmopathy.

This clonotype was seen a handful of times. The CDR3 DNA follows: TGCAGTGCTAGAGACCCGGACGGGAAAAACATTCAGTACTTC. The encoded protein is CSARDPDGKNIQYF. This sequence joins TRBV20-1 and TRBJ2-4; D is undetermined. Germline CDR1 DFQATT, CDR2 SNEGSKA (reference sequence). This CDR3 comprises 14 residues. Trimming shortened V by 0 bases and J by 4 bases, and 10 bases separated the two germline ends.

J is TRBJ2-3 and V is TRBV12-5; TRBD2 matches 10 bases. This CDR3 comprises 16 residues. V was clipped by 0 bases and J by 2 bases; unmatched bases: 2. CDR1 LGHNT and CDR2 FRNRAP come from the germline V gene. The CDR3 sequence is CASGLVLAGFTDTQYF. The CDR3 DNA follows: TGTGCTAGTGGTTTGGTACTAGCGGGATTCACAGATACGCAGTATTTT.

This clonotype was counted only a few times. CDR3 nucleotide sequence: TGCGCCAGCAGTGTGCCCGGGGAACAGCCCCAGCATTTT. It translates to CASSVPGEQPQHF. The chain has TRBV10-2 and TRBJ1-5; D is unclear. Germline loops: CDR1 WSHSY, CDR2 SAAADI. The CDR3 is 13 amino acids. The ends were cut back, 4 bases at V and 7 bases at J, with 11 bases in the middle.

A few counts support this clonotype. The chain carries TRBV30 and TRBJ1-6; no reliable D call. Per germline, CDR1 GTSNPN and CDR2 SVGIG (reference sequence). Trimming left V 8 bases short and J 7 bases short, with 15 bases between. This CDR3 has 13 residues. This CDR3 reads CAAGRKSNSPLHF. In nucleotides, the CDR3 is TGTGCCGCGGGGAGGAAGTCGAATTCACCCCTCCACTTT.

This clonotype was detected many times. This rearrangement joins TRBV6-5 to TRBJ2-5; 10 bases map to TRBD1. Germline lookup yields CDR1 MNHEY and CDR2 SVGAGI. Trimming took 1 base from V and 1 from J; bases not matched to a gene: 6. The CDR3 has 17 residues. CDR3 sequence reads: CASSYFPGQGIQETQYF. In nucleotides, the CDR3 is TGTGCCAGCAGTTACTTCCCGGGACAGGGGATCCAAGAGACCCAGTACTTC.

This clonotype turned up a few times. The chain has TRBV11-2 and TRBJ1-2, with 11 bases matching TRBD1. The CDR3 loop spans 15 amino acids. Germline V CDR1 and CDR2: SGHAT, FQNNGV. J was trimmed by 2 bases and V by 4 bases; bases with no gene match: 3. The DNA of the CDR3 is TGTGCCAGCAGCTACCGGGACAGGGGGAACTATGGCTACACCTTC. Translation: CASSYRDRGNYGYTF. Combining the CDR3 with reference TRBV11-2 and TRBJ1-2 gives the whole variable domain EAGVAQSPRYKIIEKRQSVAFWCNPISGHATLYWYQQILGQGPKLLIQFQNNGVVDDSQLPKDRFSAERLKGVDSTLKIQPAKLEDSAVYLCASSYRDRGNYGYTFGSGTRLTVV.

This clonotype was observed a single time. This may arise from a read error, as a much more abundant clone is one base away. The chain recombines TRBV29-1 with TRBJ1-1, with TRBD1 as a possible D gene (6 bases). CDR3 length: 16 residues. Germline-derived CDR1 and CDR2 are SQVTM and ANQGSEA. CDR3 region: CGVEVQGGAMNTEAFF. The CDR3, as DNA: TGCGGCGTTGAAGTCCAAGGGGGGGCGATGAACACTGAAGCTTTCTTT.

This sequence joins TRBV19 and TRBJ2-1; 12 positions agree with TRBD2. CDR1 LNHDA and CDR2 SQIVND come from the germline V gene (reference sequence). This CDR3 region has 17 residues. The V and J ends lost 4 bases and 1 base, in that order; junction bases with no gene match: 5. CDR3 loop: CASSTPSGGASYNEQFF. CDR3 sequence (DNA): TGTGCCAGTAGTACCCCTAGCGGGGGGGCGTCCTACAATGAGCAGTTCTTC.